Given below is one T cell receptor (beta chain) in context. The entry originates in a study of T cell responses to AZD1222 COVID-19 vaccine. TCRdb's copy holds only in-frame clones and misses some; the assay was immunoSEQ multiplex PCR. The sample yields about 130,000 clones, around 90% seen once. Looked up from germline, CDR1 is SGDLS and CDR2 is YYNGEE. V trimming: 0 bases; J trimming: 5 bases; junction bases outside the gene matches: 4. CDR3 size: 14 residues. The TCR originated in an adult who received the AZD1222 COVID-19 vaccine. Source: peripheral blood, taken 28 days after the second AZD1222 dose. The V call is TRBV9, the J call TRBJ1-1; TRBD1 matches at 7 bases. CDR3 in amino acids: CASSVEAGGTEAFF. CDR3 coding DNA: TGTGCCAGCAGCGTAGAGGCAGGGGGGACTGAAGCTTTCTTT.